This TCR beta chain stems from a study of T cell responses to AZD1222 COVID-19 vaccine. Findings and limits, study-wide: Sampling captured repertoires only after the peak T cell response. Among the donors, most were white British and more were female, and clonal diversity was possibly underestimated. Spike-specific TCR breadth and depth both grew after two AZD1222 doses. Along spike, vaccine-associated CD4 TCRs were found throughout, with dominance at 160-218 and 743-854.

Profiling relied on immunoSEQ multiplex PCR, and the TCRdb table lists in-frame clones only, not all of them. The sample carries 100,000 to 150,000 clones, around nine tenths recorded once. In regard to this clone: Antigen specificity is unknown.

The sequencing here drew on peripheral blood, taken on day 0 of AZD1222 vaccination. The sequence derives from an adult in good health.

The CDR3 coding sequence is TGCGCCAGCAGCCAAGAAGTGTTCGGGGGGCTTTACGGTGAGCAGTTCTTC. Translation gives CASSQEVFGGLYGEQFF. The J gene is TRBJ2-1, the V gene TRBV4-1, with D tentatively TRBD2 (7 bases). In germline, CDR1 is MGHRA, CDR2 YSYEKL. Trimming took off 0 bases at V and 9 bases at J, with 21 bases between the two ends. This CDR3 comprises 17 residues.